The source of this T cell receptor (beta chain) is a study of T-cell reconstitution after alpha-beta-depleted transplantation in children. General observations from the study: Counts and diversity of T cells one year after transplant came mostly from newly produced T cells. Several hundred expanded graft clones reportedly were the source of alpha-beta T cells about two months after transplant. After transplant, high TCRbeta diversity at day 60 in some patients arose from surviving recipient T cells and thymic progenitors.

Germline CDR1 and CDR2: MNHEY and SVGEGT. The CDR3 is 16 amino acids. V dropped 1 base and J dropped 0 bases, with 12 bases sitting between them. Preparing the TCRbeta library involved the use of unique molecular identifiers. One entry per CDR3 protein results from TCRdb running MiXCR on the PCR reads. The data contain around 25,000 distinct CDR3 sequences, 15% to 20% of them singletons. As for this clonotype: Its cognate antigen is unknown.

This clonotype was obtained from a male patient between 2 and 15 years old who had a stem cell transplant for acute lymphoblastic leukemia, so the T cells may come from the graft donor. The starting material was PBMCs, mostly from graft donor cells, obtained 60 days after TCRalphabeta/CD19-depleted stem cell transplant. The chain combines TRBV6-2 or TRBV6-3 with TRBJ1-1; a possible D gene is TRBD1 (6 bases). CDR3 DNA: TGTGCCAGCAGTTACTTCCAACAGGGACTGAACACTGAAGCTTTCTTT. It encodes CASSYFQQGLNTEAFF.